What follows describes a single TCR beta chain. The antigen is unknown. The same CDR3 arises from other DNA sequences in this sample as well. Sorted-subset replicate PCRs used approximately 200 ng of genomic DNA. This amount corresponded to tens of thousands of T cell genomes. Method: immunoSEQ multiplex PCR; TCRdb's copy keeps in-frame clones and lacks some. The table lists approximately 530,000 clones, about 96% of them singletons. This entry comes from a study of shared clonotypes between healthy human individuals. Findings and limits, study-wide: Generation probabilities were higher for clonotypes shared across all four sorted-subset donors than for unshared ones.

Trimming removed 4 bases at V and 3 bases at J, with 9 bases between. Germline V gene data show CDR1 as KGHSH and CDR2 as LQKENI. The CDR3 has 13 amino acids. Input material: naive CD4+ T cells sorted from blood. Specified subset: CD45RA+ positively selected. This clonotype originated in a woman aged 30 to 39 in good health. The V gene is TRBV18, the J gene TRBJ2-5; D is perhaps TRBD1 (6 bases). For the CDR3, the DNA is TGTGCCAGCTCACGAGGACAGAAAGAGACCCAGTACTTC. Amino acids: CASSRGQKETQYF.